This section outlines one TCR beta chain sequence together with its context. This entry comes from a study of shared clonotypes between healthy human individuals. Repertoires were generated with immunoSEQ multiplex PCR, while TCRdb's copy carries only in-frame clones and drops some. This sample has roughly 2.2 million clones, with 85% to 95% found just once. With 6 bases clipped from V and 3 bases from J, the junction kept 6 bases outside the gene matches. CDR1 is LGHNA, CDR2 YSLEER, per germline. The CDR3 has 15 residues. All participating donors were Caucasian adults from Nashville, Tennessee. The specimen sequenced was naive CD4+ T cells from PBMCs. The subset: CD45RA+ positively selected. The origin of this receptor is a young man in good health. Some clones in this sample may be carry-over from other donors' samples. This chain connects TRBV4-3 to TRBJ1-4; 8 nucleotides match TRBD1. DNA for the CDR3: TGCGCCAGCAGACCAGGGGGCGCGTCTAATGAAAAACTGTTTTTT. As protein: CASRPGGASNEKLFF.